The TCR beta chain under discussion was sequenced for a study of beta chain features in type 1 diabetes. This clone came up a few times. TCRB transcripts that were expressed got sequenced, as all of the isolated RNA had been reverse transcribed. The repertoire was sequenced with immunoSEQ multiplex PCR; TCRdb's copy has only in-frame clones and lacks some. The sample yields some 44,000 clones, approximately 53% seen once. Germline CDR1 is GTSNPN and CDR2 is SVGIG (reference sequence). The CDR3 consists of 14 residues. This sequence was found in a young woman in good health. Specimen: stem cell memory CD4+ T cells from blood. This chain links TRBV30 with TRBJ2-1; D unresolved. The CDR3 loop is CGCRVISSYNEQFF. The CDR3, as DNA: TGTGGGTGCCGGGTGATCAGCTCCTACAATGAGCAGTTCTTC.